This record looks at one TCR beta chain sequence and its context. Only in-frame clones appear in the TCRdb table, and some are missing; sequencing was by immunoSEQ multiplex PCR. Counted here are 250,000 or so clones, around 81% occurring once; the ten biggest clones make up approximately 3.6%. This entry comes from a study of blood T cell repertoires in COVID-19. Living in 24 US areas, the participants were between 18 and 89 years of age. The CDR3 is 16 residues long. V lost 7 bases and J lost 1; bases outside the gene matches: 9. The germline gives CDR1 SQVTM, CDR2 ANQGSEA. This clonotype was sampled from a man between 45 and 60 years old who had recovered from COVID-19. The sequenced sample was PBMCs or T cells enriched from blood (not recorded which). The J gene is TRBJ1-3, the V gene TRBV29-1, with 11 bases aligning to TRBD1. CDR3 bases: TGCAGCGCCGTAAGGACAGGGGGCGGTTCTGGAAACACCATATATTTT. Residues: CSAVRTGGGSGNTIYF.